Below, 32 T cell receptor beta chains from the same sample are listed, as sequenced in a study of PD-1 blockade in classical Hodgkin lymphoma. Sequencing was performed with immunoSEQ multiplex PCR; in TCRdb, only in-frame clones are kept and a portion is missing. The sample carries 35,000 to 45,000 clones, around 88% recorded once. Brentuximab vedotin exposure varied among the patients, all of whom had relapsed after autologous stem cell transplantation. The sequencing used peripheral blood mononuclear cells (PBMCs), collected before the second cycle of nivolumab. These TCRs come from a human donor with classical Hodgkin lymphoma.

The chain uses TRBV11-3 and TRBJ1-2, with a tentative D call TRBD1 (6 bases). V lost 4 bases and J lost 4, with 16 bases in between. The CDR3 is made up of 15 amino acids. Germline V gene sequence: CDR1 SGHNT, CDR2 YENEEA. CDR3 coding DNA: TGTGCCAGCAGCTGGACCCGGGACACGACCTATGGCTACACCTTC. Translated, it gives CASSWTRDTTYGYTF. Variable domain in full (rest from reference TRBV11-3 and TRBJ1-2): EAGVVQSPRYKIIEKKQPVAFWCNPISGHNTLYWYLQNLGQGPELLIRYENEEAVDDSQLPKDRFSAERLKGVDSTLKIQPAELGDSAVYLCASSWTRDTTYGYTFGSGTRLTVV.

The CDR3 DNA is TGTGCCAGCAGTGACGGCGGGGCATGGGGTTATACGCAGTATTTT. Its translation: CASSDGGAWGYTQYF. V is TRBV25-1 and J is TRBJ2-3, with a tentative D call TRBD2 (6 bases). Trimming removed 3 bases from V and 7 bases from J, with 17 bases in between. The CDR3 totals 15 residues. The V gene's germline CDR1 is MGHDK and CDR2 SYGVNS.

V usage is TRBV12-5 and J usage is TRBJ1-3, with D uncertain. Germline V CDR1 and CDR2: LGHNT, FRNRAP. V was trimmed by 4 bases and J by 2 bases, leaving 18 bases between them. The length of the CDR3 is 17 residues. Here the CDR3 DNA reads TGTGCTAGTGGTTCGACCAAATTTGTGGGAGCTGGAAACACCATATATTTT. Protein sequence: CASGSTKFVGAGNTIYF.

The chain links TRBV7-2 to TRBJ1-5, with a possible D match to TRBD1 (5 bases). The V end was cut by 4 bases, the J end by 7 bases, with 14 bases between. Germline V CDR1 and CDR2: SGHTA, FQGNSA. This CDR3 has 14 amino acids. CDR3 DNA: TGTGCCAGCAGCTCAGGGTTTTACGGGCAGCCCCAGCATTTT. Translated: CASSSGFYGQPQHF.

This chain joins TRBV7-8 and TRBJ2-1; TRBD2 agrees at 12 bases. CDR1 is SGHVS and CDR2 is FQNEAQ in the germline V gene. The CDR3 has 16 amino acids. V dropped 4 bases and J dropped 8; count of bases not matched to a gene: 9. The CDR3 sequence: CASSSPPSGRAYEQFF. The CDR3 DNA reads as TGTGCCAGCAGCTCCCCCCCTAGCGGGAGGGCCTATGAGCAGTTCTTC.

V gene TRBV9 combines with J gene TRBJ2-3; 12 bases are a match to TRBD2. V was clipped by 1 base and J by 6 bases; unmatched bases: 6. CDR3 length: 16 residues. The germline CDR1 and CDR2 sequences are SGDLS and YYNGEE. The CDR3 DNA reads as TGTGCCAGCAGCGTAACTAGCGGGAGGCCGGATGATACGCAGTATTTT. Protein sequence: CASSVTSGRPDDTQYF.

The chain joins TRBV9 to TRBJ2-7; TRBD2 agrees at 8 bases. V lost 2 bases, J lost 4 bases, and 11 bases stayed unmatched. Per the germline V gene, CDR1 is SGDLS and CDR2 is YYNGEE. The CDR3 sequence is 16 residues long. The CDR3 DNA reads as TGTGCCAGCAGCGTGAGCCCTAGGACTAGCACGTACGAGCAGTACTTC. Its protein product is CASSVSPRTSTYEQYF. The whole variable domain, filled in from reference TRBV9 and TRBJ2-7, reads DSGVTQTPKHLITATGQRVTLRCSPRSGDLSVYWYQQSLDQGLQFLIQYYNGEERAKGNILERFSAQQFPDLHSELNLSSLELGDSALYFCASSVSPRTSTYEQYFGPGTRLTVT.

V usage is TRBV6-5 and J usage is TRBJ2-3; TRBD2 matches 10 bases. The CDR3 spans 15 residues. Germline V gives CDR1 MNHEY, CDR2 SVGAGI. V lost 5 bases, J lost 8 bases, and 10 bases stayed unmatched. The CDR3: CASSKGLAVRGTQYF. The CDR3 bases are TGTGCCAGCAGTAAAGGACTAGCGGTTCGGGGTACGCAGTATTTT.

The chain uses TRBV5-1 and TRBJ2-7; 10 bases are shared with TRBD1. Germline CDR1 reads SGHRS; CDR2 reads YFSETQ. There are 15 residues in the CDR3. V shed 2 bases and J 6 bases; nucleotides not matched to a gene: 8. This CDR3 reads CASSFRGQGGSEQYF. As DNA, the CDR3 is TGCGCCAGCAGCTTCCGTGGACAGGGGGGCAGCGAGCAGTACTTC. Drawing the rest from reference TRBV5-1 and TRBJ2-7, the complete variable domain is KAGVTQTPRYLIKTRGQQVTLSCSPISGHRSVSWYQQTPGQGLQFLFEYFSETQRNKGNFPGRFSGRQFSNSRSEMNVSTLELGDSALYLCASSFRGQGGSEQYFGPGTRLTVT.

CDR3 amino acids: CASSLAAQGLNTEAFF. CDR3 DNA: TGCGCCAGCAGCTTGGCCGCCCAGGGTTTGAACACTGAAGCTTTCTTT. The chain uses TRBV5-1 and TRBJ1-1; maybe TRBD1 (5 bases). The length of the CDR3 is 16 residues. Trimming stripped 0 bases from V and 0 bases from J, with 12 bases between. Per the germline V gene, CDR1 is SGHRS and CDR2 is YFSETQ.

V is TRBV5-1 and J is TRBJ2-1, with 9 bases lining up with TRBD2. V gave up 4 bases and J gave up 3 bases; unmatched junction bases: 14. This CDR3 has 18 amino acids. CDR1 and CDR2 from the germline V gene are SGHRS and YFSETQ. The CDR3 coding sequence is TGCGCCAGCAGCCCCGAAGGGCCTAGCGGGAACATCTACAATGAGCAGTTCTTC. It is translated as CASSPEGPSGNIYNEQFF.

The chain has TRBV11-3 and TRBJ2-7; 9 bases agree with TRBD1. Germline CDR1 is SGHNT and CDR2 is YENEEA. V lost 3 bases, J lost 5 bases, and 5 bases stayed unmatched. The CDR3 spans 14 residues. The CDR3: CASSFVTGGNEQYF. The CDR3, as DNA: TGTGCCAGCAGCTTTGTGACAGGGGGAAACGAGCAGTACTTC.

This clone was observed once. V is TRBV9 and J is TRBJ1-6; the D is unclear. In germline, CDR1 is SGDLS, CDR2 YYNGEE. V gave up 4 bases and J gave up 8 bases, with 16 bases separating them. There are 15 residues in the CDR3. The CDR3: CASSPRVGEDSPLHF. CDR3 bases: TGTGCCAGCAGCCCACGTGTGGGTGAGGATTCACCCCTCCACTTT.

The chain recombines TRBV5-1 with TRBJ1-2; 9 bases fit TRBD1. The V and J ends lost 0 bases and 4 bases, in that order; junction bases with no gene match: 10. Germline CDR1 reads SGHRS; CDR2 reads YFSETQ. The CDR3 covers 17 residues. The CDR3 is CASSLDVDRGSVYGYTF. The CDR3 DNA follows: TGCGCCAGCAGCTTGGATGTGGACAGGGGTAGTGTCTATGGCTACACCTTC. Complete variable domain (other parts from reference TRBV5-1 and TRBJ1-2): KAGVTQTPRYLIKTRGQQVTLSCSPISGHRSVSWYQQTPGQGLQFLFEYFSETQRNKGNFPGRFSGRQFSNSRSEMNVSTLELGDSALYLCASSLDVDRGSVYGYTFGSGTRLTVV.

This clone was seen only a few times. The chain has TRBV5-4 and TRBJ1-4; D is possibly TRBD1 (5 bases). Germline V gene sequence: CDR1 SGHNT, CDR2 YYREEE (reference sequence). The V and J ends lost 4 bases and 2 bases respectively, with 24 bases between them. The CDR3 is 19 amino acids. The CDR3 DNA sequence: TGTGCCAGCAGCCTGAGTATAGGATTTCGGGGGTCGACTAATGAAAAACTGTTTTTT. It encodes CASSLSIGFRGSTNEKLFF.

This chain uses TRBV7-6 with TRBJ1-5; D is perhaps TRBD1 (5 bases). This CDR3 has 13 residues. Germline CDR1 is SGHVS and CDR2 is FNYEAQ. The V end was cut by 6 bases, the J end by 11 bases, with 17 bases between. The CDR3 sequence is CASSFLGDRTQHF. CDR3 coding DNA: TGTGCCAGCAGTTTTCTGGGGGATAGGACCCAGCATTTT.

This clone was observed a single time. The V and J genes are TRBV5-1 and TRBJ1-3; D possibly corresponds to TRBD1 (5 bases). The ends were cut back, 6 bases at V and 0 bases at J, with 13 bases in the middle. Germline assignment: CDR1 SGHRS and CDR2 YFSETQ. This CDR3 contains 15 residues. CDR3 DNA sequence: TGCGCCAGCACTACAGGAGAGCTCTCTGGAAACACCATATATTTT. Translation gives CASTTGELSGNTIYF.

This rearrangement joins TRBV9 to TRBJ2-3; 13 nucleotides align to TRBD2. In germline, CDR1 is SGDLS, CDR2 YYNGEE. Trimming at V came to 2 bases and at J to 9 bases, leaving 6 bases not matched to a gene. The CDR3 loop spans 15 amino acids. CDR3 sequence reads: CASSVPLAGGNTQYF. DNA for the CDR3: TGTGCCAGCAGCGTTCCACTAGCGGGAGGGAACACGCAGTATTTT.

This rearrangement joins TRBV11-2 to TRBJ2-1, with D perhaps matching TRBD2 (5 bases). The CDR3 extends over 17 amino acids. The germline CDR1 and CDR2 sequences are SGHAT and FQNNGV. Trimming removed 1 base from V and 2 bases from J, with 15 bases in between. As DNA, the CDR3 is TGTGCCAGCAGCTTAGGGTTGGGGAGTCCCACCTACAATGAGCAGTTCTTC. Translation: CASSLGLGSPTYNEQFF.

As DNA, the CDR3 is TGTGCCAGCAGCTTAAATAAGGGTTACAACGAGCAGTACTTC. This gives the protein CASSLNKGYNEQYF. The gene calls are TRBV7-9 and TRBJ2-7; D not resolved. Germline CDR1 is SEHNR and CDR2 is FQNEAQ (reference sequence). V gave up 2 bases and J gave up 5 bases, with 13 bases separating them. The CDR3 is 14 amino acids.

The chain recombines TRBV5-4 with TRBJ1-1; D remains ambiguous. Germline V CDR1 and CDR2: SGHNT, YYREEE (reference sequence). The CDR3 loop spans 14 amino acids. V was shortened by 0 bases and J by 1 base, with 7 bases between the two germline ends. CDR3 nucleotides: TGTGCCAGCAGCTTGGTGGACCAGAACACTGAAGCTTTCTTT. It yields the protein CASSLVDQNTEAFF.

This clone was detected a few times. The chain has TRBV19 and TRBJ1-4; maybe TRBD1 (5 bases). There are 16 residues in the CDR3. CDR1 LNHDA and CDR2 SQIVND come from the germline V gene (reference sequence). Trimming removed 6 bases from V and 4 bases from J, with 18 bases in between. The CDR3 coding sequence is TGTGCCAGTAGCTTATTCGGGGCAGCCCTTAATGAAAAACTGTTTTTT. Encoded protein: CASSLFGAALNEKLFF.

The J gene is TRBJ2-1, the V gene TRBV9, with TRBD1 as a possible D gene (7 bases). Germline V gives CDR1 SGDLS, CDR2 YYNGEE. Deletions cut 3 bases from V and 8 bases from J, with 24 bases between. CDR3 length: 17 residues. CDR3 sequence: CASSANKGATGVDEQFF. The CDR3 bases are TGTGCCAGCAGCGCAAACAAGGGGGCCACGGGGGTGGATGAGCAGTTCTTC.

This chain uses TRBV30 with TRBJ1-1; D is ambiguous. This CDR3 contains 13 residues. V gave up 5 bases and J gave up 6 bases, with 16 bases separating them. Germline V gene lookup returns CDR1 GTSNPN and CDR2 SVGIG (reference sequence). The CDR3 loop is CAWQDGFLAEAFF. The CDR3 DNA reads TGTGCCTGGCAAGACGGTTTTCTTGCTGAAGCTTTCTTT.

The chain combines TRBV19 with TRBJ1-1, with D unclear. The V gene lost 8 bases and the J gene lost 1 base, with 14 bases spanning the gap. CDR3 length: 14 amino acids. CDR1 and CDR2 (germline): LNHDA, SQIVND (reference sequence). The CDR3: CASSIHGPNTEAFF. The CDR3 bases are TGTGCCAGTTCAATACATGGACCGAACACTGAAGCTTTCTTT. The full variable domain, completed using reference TRBV19 and TRBJ1-1, is DGGITQSPKYLFRKEGQNVTLSCEQNLNHDAMYWYRQDPGQGLRLIYYSQIVNDFQKGDIAEGYSVSREKKESFPLTVTSAQKNPTAFYLCASSIHGPNTEAFFGQGTRLTVV.

The chain couples TRBV5-4 to TRBJ2-7, with D unclear. Trimming removed 3 bases at V and 3 bases at J, with 16 bases between. CDR3 size: 15 residues. Germline V lookup: CDR1 SGHNT, CDR2 YYREEE (reference sequence). The CDR3 sequence: CASSWGVADIYEQYF. In nucleotides, the CDR3 is TGTGCCAGCAGCTGGGGTGTCGCGGATATCTACGAGCAGTACTTC.

This chain connects TRBV7-2 to TRBJ1-5; D is perhaps TRBD1 (5 bases). V dropped 5 bases and J dropped 2 bases, with 19 bases sitting between them. Germline V gene data show CDR1 as SGHTA and CDR2 as FQGNSA. This CDR3 is 17 amino acids long. For the CDR3, the DNA is TGTGCCAGCAGCCAAGATTATGGGGCGTATCGCAATCAGCCCCAGCATTTT. Protein sequence: CASSQDYGAYRNQPQHF.

The chain has TRBV4-1 and TRBJ2-3; the match to TRBD2 covers 8 bases. V was pared by 4 bases and J by 0 bases, with 6 bases of the junction left unmatched. Per germline, CDR1 MGHRA and CDR2 YSYEKL. The CDR3 covers 16 residues. The CDR3 here is CASSPLSGASTDTQYF. The CDR3 DNA reads as TGCGCCAGCAGCCCCCTTAGCGGGGCCAGCACAGATACGCAGTATTTT.

Only a few counts were recorded for this clone. Compared with germline, one end of the junction differs, possibly owing to a read error. The chain couples TRBV5-4 to TRBJ2-3; 8 bases match TRBD2. The germline V gene has CDR1 SGHNT and CDR2 YYREEE (reference sequence). This CDR3 contains 12 residues. The CDR3 sequence: CASTVPTGTSHF. CDR3 DNA: TGTGCCAGCACAGTTCCGACCGGGACTAGTCATTTT.

This clone has just one count. The V gene is TRBV19, the J gene TRBJ1-1; D not certain. CDR1 and CDR2 from the germline V gene are LNHDA and SQIVND (reference sequence). Trimming pared 7 bases from V and 1 base from J, leaving 16 bases between. The CDR3 is 15 amino acids. The DNA for the CDR3 is TGTGCCAGTACCCCCTCGGCGTGGGCGAACACTGAAGCTTTCTTT. This sequence encodes CASTPSAWANTEAFF.

This chain uses TRBV7-3 with TRBJ2-1, with D possibly TRBD2 on 5 matching bases. Per germline, CDR1 SGHTA and CDR2 FQGTGA. V was shortened by 4 bases and J by 2 bases, with 9 bases between the two germline ends. The CDR3 extends over 14 amino acids. This chain's CDR3 is CASSSGGPYNEQFF. Here the CDR3 DNA reads TGTGCCAGCAGCTCAGGAGGTCCCTACAATGAGCAGTTCTTC. Drawing the rest from reference TRBV7-3 and TRBJ2-1, the complete variable domain is GAGVSQTPSNKVTEKGKYVELRCDPISGHTALYWYRQSLGQGPEFLIYFQGTGAADDSGLPNDRFFAVRPEGSVSTLKIQRTERGDSAVYLCASSSGGPYNEQFFGPGTRLTVL.

The V and J genes are TRBV25-1 and TRBJ2-7; no reliable D call. The CDR3 length is 12 residues. The germline CDR1 and CDR2 sequences are MGHDK and SYGVNS. Between the trimmed V and J ends, which lost 4 bases and 3 bases, there was a span of 7 bases. CDR3 amino acids: CASSGAYYEQYF. CDR3 sequence (DNA): TGTGCCAGCAGTGGGGCGTACTACGAGCAGTACTTC.